The sequence of this TCR beta chain was determined in a study of blood T cell repertoires in COVID-19. Germline V gene sequence: CDR1 SQVTM, CDR2 ANQGSEA. The CDR3 runs to 15 residues. V was pared by 0 bases and J by 2 bases, with 3 bases of the junction left unmatched. The table came from immunoSEQ multiplex PCR; TCRdb's copy has only in-frame clones and leaves some out. The data contain roughly 45,000 clones, over 80% of them seen just once; the ten biggest clones take up roughly an eighth. V usage is TRBV29-1 and J usage is TRBJ2-2; 7 bases align to TRBD1. The specimen was peripheral blood. This TCR was sampled from a human donor in a cohort sampled during active COVID-19. The CDR3 region has the DNA TGCAGCGTTGAAGATCAGGGGGTCAACACCGGGGAGCTGTTTTTT. Translating gives CSVEDQGVNTGELFF.